Following are 32 T cell receptor beta chains from one sample sequenced in a study of blood T cell repertoires in COVID-19. Some clones are missing from TCRdb's copy, which holds only in-frame ones; the method was immunoSEQ multiplex PCR. The sample contains about 150,000 clones, 80% of which appear only once. The sequencing sample was made of peripheral blood. The receptors were sampled from a man aged 55 to 70 with acute or convalescent COVID-19.

The chain recombines TRBV6-5 with TRBJ2-7, with 10 bases that match TRBD2. V was clipped by 6 bases and J by 1 base; unmatched bases: 3. There are 14 residues in the CDR3. In germline, CDR1 is MNHEY, CDR2 SVGAGI. The CDR3 protein is CASRLAGGSYEQYF. The CDR3 DNA reads as TGTGCCAGCAGATTAGCGGGGGGATCCTACGAGCAGTACTTC.

This chain uses TRBV11-2 with TRBJ1-6, with TRBD1 as a possible D gene (6 bases). The CDR3 has 14 residues. Per the germline V gene, CDR1 is SGHAT and CDR2 is FQNNGV. V shed 6 bases and J shed 7 bases, with 13 bases lying between them. DNA of the CDR3: TGTGCCAGCAGTCGAAGCAGGGGAAATTCACCCCTCCACTTT. It codes for CASSRSRGNSPLHF.

The rearrangement links TRBV10-3 to TRBJ1-5; 7 bases align to TRBD1. From germline, CDR1 is ENHRY and CDR2 SYGVKD. CDR3 length equals 14 residues. After removal of 2 bases from V and 6 bases from J, the junction contained 4 bases not matched to a gene. CDR3 sequence (DNA): TGTGCCATCAGTGAGCCAGGGGGGAGTCAGCCCCAGCATTTT. This encodes CAISEPGGSQPQHF.

The chain carries TRBV5-4 and TRBJ2-7, with a possible D match to TRBD2 (6 bases). V shed 0 bases and J shed 5 bases, with 12 bases lying between them. Germline values: CDR1 SGHNT, CDR2 YYREEE (reference sequence). The CDR3 sequence is 14 residues long. As DNA, the CDR3 is TGTGCCAGCAGCTTGGAGGCCGGGAGTGACGAGCAGTACTTC. Translation gives CASSLEAGSDEQYF. The full variable domain, completed using reference TRBV5-4 and TRBJ2-7, is ETGVTQSPTHLIKTRGQQVTLRCSSQSGHNTVSWYQQALGQGPQFIFQYYREEENGRGNFPPRFSGLQFPNYSSELNVNALELDDSALYLCASSLEAGSDEQYFGPGTRLTVT.

V is TRBV28 and J is TRBJ1-2; 10 positions agree with TRBD1. Germline CDR1 MDHEN, CDR2 SYDVKM. CDR3 length equals 14 residues. V was pared by 4 bases and J by 8 bases, with 7 bases of the junction left unmatched. The DNA of the CDR3 is TGTGCCAGCAGTTCTACCGGGACAGGGGACGGCTACACCTTC. Translating gives CASSSTGTGDGYTF.

V gene TRBV27 combines with J gene TRBJ2-4, with TRBD1 as a possible D gene (7 bases). Trimming removed 8 bases at V and 4 bases at J, with 18 bases between. This CDR3 region has 15 residues. Germline V gives CDR1 MNHEY, CDR2 SMNVEV (reference sequence). CDR3 sequence (DNA): TGTGCCAGCCACCAGGGGGGCAGGAAGAAAAACATTCAGTACTTC. As protein: CASHQGGRKKNIQYF.

This clone occurred a few times. The chain couples TRBV6-6 to TRBJ1-1; 8 nucleotides line up with TRBD1. Trimming took 5 bases from V and 4 from J; bases not matched to a gene: 3. This CDR3 is 13 amino acids long. Germline CDR1 is MNHNY and CDR2 is SVGAGI (reference sequence). CDR3 in amino acids: CASSTTGGTEAFF. The CDR3 DNA sequence: TGTGCCAGCAGTACTACAGGGGGCACTGAAGCTTTCTTT.

Comments on this clone: The identical CDR3 is also encoded by other nucleotide sequences in the sample. The rearrangement links TRBV5-4 to TRBJ1-2, with D perhaps TRBD1 (6 bases). V lost 0 bases to trimming and J lost 4 bases, with 25 bases between them. Germline V CDR1 and CDR2: SGHNT, YYREEE (reference sequence). The CDR3 loop spans 19 amino acids. CDR3 region: CASSLEIWPNRESGYGYTF. For the CDR3, the DNA is TGTGCCAGCAGCTTGGAGATCTGGCCCAACAGGGAATCGGGCTATGGCTACACCTTC.

In this sample, this clone turned up a few times. The gene calls are TRBV7-9 and TRBJ2-1, with 9 bases identical to TRBD2. Germline CDR1 SEHNR, CDR2 FQNEAQ (reference sequence). The CDR3 totals 14 residues. The J segment lost 4 bases and the V segment lost 7 bases, leaving 5 bases of the junction unmatched. CDR3 protein: CASTVAGAYNEQFF. Here the CDR3 DNA reads TGTGCCAGCACCGTAGCGGGAGCGTACAATGAGCAGTTCTTC.

V and J are TRBV6-5 and TRBJ1-3; TRBD1 aligns across 7 bases. With 5 bases clipped from V and 3 bases from J, the junction kept 1 base outside the gene matches. This CDR3 comprises 13 residues. The germline V gene encodes CDR1 MNHEY and CDR2 SVGAGI. CDR3 nucleotide sequence: TGTGCCAGCAGTAGGGACAGTGGAAACACCATATATTTT. Translating it yields CASSRDSGNTIYF.

This clone came up a few times. The V gene is TRBV19, the J gene TRBJ2-7, with 8 bases fitting TRBD1. The germline gives CDR1 LNHDA, CDR2 SQIVND (reference sequence). The V and J ends lost 6 bases and 5 bases, in that order; junction bases with no gene match: 3. The CDR3 has 12 amino acids. As DNA, the CDR3 is TGTGCCAGTAGCGACAGGGGCCACGAGCAGTACTTC. This sequence encodes CASSDRGHEQYF.

The chain recombines TRBV7-2 with TRBJ2-7, with D tentatively TRBD2 (5 bases). The germline V and J ends were trimmed by 1 base and 0 bases, with 10 bases remaining between them. The CDR3 loop spans 15 amino acids. Germline V gene sequence: CDR1 SGHTA, CDR2 FQGNSA. This CDR3 is CASSLVSGSSYEQYF. The CDR3 DNA reads TGTGCCAGCAGCTTAGTATCGGGGAGCTCCTACGAGCAGTACTTC. The complete variable domain, with remaining parts taken from reference TRBV7-2 and TRBJ2-7, reads GAGVSQSPSNKVTEKGKDVELRCDPISGHTALYWYRQSLGQGLEFLIYFQGNSAPDKSGLPSDRFSAERTGGSVSTLTIQRTQQEDSAVYLCASSLVSGSSYEQYFGPGTRLTVT.

The rearrangement joins TRBV19 to TRBJ2-1; 8 positions agree with TRBD2. Trimming cost V 6 bases and J 3 bases; bases outside gene matches: 7. Germline V gives CDR1 LNHDA, CDR2 SQIVND (reference sequence). This CDR3 has 15 amino acids. For the CDR3, the DNA is TGTGCCAGTAGGCGAGCGGGAGTCCGCTACAATGAGCAGTTCTTC. Translation: CASRRAGVRYNEQFF.

As to this clone: The sample holds other DNA sequences that translate to the same CDR3. The rearrangement uses TRBV5-1 and TRBJ2-2; 8 nucleotides line up with TRBD1. V was clipped by 2 bases and J by 5 bases; unmatched bases: 2. Germline V lookup: CDR1 SGHRS, CDR2 YFSETQ. This CDR3 contains 14 residues. As DNA, the CDR3 is TGCGCCAGCAGCTTAGGACAGGGTACCGGGGAGCTGTTTTTT. Protein product: CASSLGQGTGELFF.

This clone was observed a single time. The V gene is TRBV7-9, the J gene TRBJ1-2; D gene unclear. Germline CDR1 SEHNR, CDR2 FQNEAQ (reference sequence). Deletions cut 3 bases from V and 4 bases from J, with 9 bases between. CDR3 length equals 13 residues. This CDR3 reads CASSFGDSYGYTF. CDR3 nucleotide sequence: TGTGCCAGCAGCTTCGGGGATAGCTATGGCTACACCTTC.

The chain carries TRBV7-9 and TRBJ2-6; possibly TRBD1 for D (5 bases). CDR3 size: 15 residues. V lost 2 bases, J lost 2 bases, and 7 bases lay in between. The germline CDR1 and CDR2 sequences are SEHNR and FQNEAQ (reference sequence). The DNA for the CDR3 is TGTGCCAGCAGCTTACAGGGTACTGGGGCCAACGTCCTGACTTTC. Translating it yields CASSLQGTGANVLTF. The full variable domain, its missing parts supplied by reference TRBV7-9 and TRBJ2-6, is DTGVSQNPRHKITKRGQNVTFRCDPISEHNRLYWYRQTLGQGPEFLTYFQNEAQLEKSRLLSDRFSAERPKGSFSTLEIQRTEQGDSAMYLCASSLQGTGANVLTFGAGSRLTVL.

The chain carries TRBV9 and TRBJ1-1; no firm D call. There are 13 residues in the CDR3. V lost 1 base, J lost 0 bases, and 4 bases lay in between. The germline V gene has CDR1 SGDLS and CDR2 YYNGEE. CDR3 protein: CASSVSVNTEAFF. CDR3 coding DNA: TGTGCCAGCAGCGTATCAGTGAACACTGAAGCTTTCTTT.

The rearrangement joins TRBV3-1 (or the pseudogene TRBV3-2) to TRBJ2-1, with 8 positions matching TRBD1. Germline V gene lookup returns CDR1 LGHDT and CDR2 YNNKEL (reference sequence). This CDR3 is 15 amino acids long. Trimming took 4 bases from V and 6 from J; bases not matched to a gene: 8. Written as DNA, the CDR3 is TGTGCCAGCAGCCGCGGGACAGGCATTGGCAATGAGCAGTTCTTC. Amino acid sequence: CASSRGTGIGNEQFF.

V and J are TRBV6-5 and TRBJ1-6; no firm D call. This CDR3 is built from 15 residues. The germline gives CDR1 MNHEY, CDR2 SVGAGI. V lost 0 bases and J 10 bases, leaving 13 bases between the germline ends. As DNA, the CDR3 is TGTGCCAGCAGTTACTCGTCAGGAATTGAGTCACCCCTCCACTTT. It encodes CASSYSSGIESPLHF.

This rearrangement joins TRBV7-2 to TRBJ1-6; 7 bases are shared with TRBD1. This CDR3 is built from 14 residues. CDR1 is SGHTA and CDR2 is FQGNSA in the germline V gene. Losses at the gene ends were 5 bases for V and 9 bases for J; bases not matched to a gene: 7. This CDR3 reads CASSPGTETSPLHF. In nucleotides, the CDR3 is TGTGCCAGCAGCCCGGGGACAGAGACTTCACCCCTCCACTTT.

V and J are TRBV6-5 and TRBJ2-5; maybe TRBD1 (6 bases). V was shortened by 4 bases and J by 2 bases, with 8 bases between the two germline ends. This CDR3 comprises 13 residues. In germline, CDR1 is MNHEY, CDR2 SVGAGI. DNA of the CDR3: TGTGCCAGCAGTTGGACAGAGCAAGAGACCCAGTACTTC. It encodes CASSWTEQETQYF.

The chain combines TRBV10-3 with TRBJ2-3; 13 bases map to TRBD2. The CDR3 loop spans 14 amino acids. Germline assignment: CDR1 ENHRY and CDR2 SYGVKD. The junction had 5 bases not matched to a gene; V was cut back by 9 bases and J by 5 bases. CDR3 sequence (DNA): TGTGCCATAGGACTAGCGGGGGCCGAAGATACGCAGTATTTT. This encodes CAIGLAGAEDTQYF.

V is TRBV5-6 and J is TRBJ2-1; 10 nucleotides line up with TRBD2. The germline V gene has CDR1 SGHDT and CDR2 YYEEEE. The CDR3 length is 15 residues. The V and J ends lost 1 base and 5 bases, in that order; junction bases with no gene match: 3. DNA of the CDR3: TGTGCCAGCAGCTTGTGGACTAGCGGCGACAATGAGCAGTTCTTC. The encoded protein is CASSLWTSGDNEQFF.

This chain joins TRBV2 and TRBJ1-5; D gene ambiguous. The CDR3 is 14 amino acids. Trimming shortened V by 0 bases and J by 7 bases, and 10 bases separated the two germline ends. Per germline, CDR1 SNHLY and CDR2 FYNNEI. This chain's CDR3 is CASSEAWGGQPQHF. Here the CDR3 DNA reads TGTGCCAGCAGTGAAGCGTGGGGAGGACAGCCCCAGCATTTT.

The chain joins TRBV5-1 to TRBJ1-2, with D unclear. The germline CDR1 and CDR2 sequences are SGHRS and YFSETQ. This CDR3 contains 15 residues. V was cut by 2 bases and J by 1 base, with 12 bases left in between. As DNA, the CDR3 is TGCGCCAGCAGCTTCGGAGGGAACAATAACTATGGCTACACCTTC. Its translation: CASSFGGNNNYGYTF.

The gene calls are TRBV4-1 and TRBJ1-2, with D unclear. The V end lost 0 bases, the J end lost 8 bases, and 13 bases lay between the germline ends. The CDR3 runs 14 residues. Germline V gene sequence: CDR1 MGHRA, CDR2 YSYEKL. The CDR3 here is CASSQEGFTGGYTF. In nucleotides, the CDR3 is TGCGCCAGCAGCCAAGAAGGGTTTACGGGGGGCTACACCTTC.

V and J are TRBV24-1 and TRBJ2-1; TRBD1 matches 8 bases. This CDR3 comprises 16 residues. CDR1 and CDR2 (germline): KGHDR, SFDVKD. V lost 4 bases and J lost 2; bases outside the gene matches: 6. CDR3 residues: CATSDRDRRAYNEQFF. CDR3 coding DNA: TGTGCCACCAGTGACCGGGACAGGCGAGCCTACAATGAGCAGTTCTTC.

V gene TRBV6-5 combines with J gene TRBJ2-3; D unresolved. The CDR3 runs 14 residues. Germline V gene data show CDR1 as MNHEY and CDR2 as SVGAGI. V gave up 6 bases and J gave up 2 bases, with 12 bases separating them. In DNA, the CDR3 is TGTGCCAGCAGGTTAATGGGCTCCACAGATACGCAGTATTTT. Amino acid sequence: CASRLMGSTDTQYF.

The rearrangement joins TRBV27 to TRBJ2-7; TRBD1 might be the D (6 bases). The length of the CDR3 is 15 residues. The V end lost 3 bases, the J end lost 6 bases, and 18 bases lay between the germline ends. Germline V gene data show CDR1 as MNHEY and CDR2 as SMNVEV (reference sequence). The CDR3 loop reads CASSFFPGDIGEQYF. DNA for the CDR3: TGTGCCAGCAGTTTCTTCCCAGGGGACATAGGCGAGCAGTACTTC.

The V gene is TRBV5-1, the J gene TRBJ2-1, with TRBD2 matching 12 bases. The CDR3 spans 17 residues. The germline V gene has CDR1 SGHRS and CDR2 YFSETQ. V shed 3 bases, J shed 9 bases, and the junction held 13 bases outside the gene matches. CDR3 DNA sequence: TGCGCCAGCAGCTCCTGGACTAGCGGGACGCTATCGAGTGAGCAGTTCTTC. Translated, it gives CASSSWTSGTLSSEQFF.

For this clone: Other DNA sequences in the same sample also yield this CDR3. The chain links TRBV11-1 to TRBJ1-2, with a possible D match to TRBD1 (6 bases). The V end lost 5 bases, the J end lost 5 bases, and 12 bases lay between the germline ends. The CDR3 runs to 13 residues. Germline V gene data show CDR1 as SGHAT and CDR2 as FQDESV (reference sequence). The CDR3 DNA follows: TGTGCCAGCAGCCCTGGGACACTATATGGCTACACCTTC. This gives the protein CASSPGTLYGYTF.

This clone was counted once. The rearrangement joins TRBV2 to TRBJ2-3; D gene unclear. CDR3 size: 12 residues. The germline V gene encodes CDR1 SNHLY and CDR2 FYNNEI. V was shortened by 4 bases and J by 3 bases, with 5 bases between the two germline ends. The CDR3 here is CASSVTTDTQYF. The CDR3 DNA is TGTGCCAGCAGTGTGACAACAGATACGCAGTATTTT. Complete variable domain (other parts from reference TRBV2 and TRBJ2-3): EPEVTQTPSHQVTQMGQEVILRCVPISNHLYFYWYRQILGQKVEFLVSFYNNEISEKSEIFDDQFSVERPDGSNFTLKIRSTKLEDSAMYFCASSVTTDTQYFGPGTRLTVL.